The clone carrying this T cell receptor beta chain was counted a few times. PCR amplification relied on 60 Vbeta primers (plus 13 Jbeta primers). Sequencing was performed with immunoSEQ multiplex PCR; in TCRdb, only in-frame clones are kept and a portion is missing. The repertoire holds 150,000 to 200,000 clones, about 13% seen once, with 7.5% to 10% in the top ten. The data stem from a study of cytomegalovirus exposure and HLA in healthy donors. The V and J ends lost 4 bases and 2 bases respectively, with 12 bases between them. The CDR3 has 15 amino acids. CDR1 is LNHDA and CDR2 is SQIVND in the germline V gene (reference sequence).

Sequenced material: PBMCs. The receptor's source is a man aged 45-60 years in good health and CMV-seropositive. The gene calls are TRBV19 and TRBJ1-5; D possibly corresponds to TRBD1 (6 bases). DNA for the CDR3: TGTGCCAGTAGTACCGGGAACAGGGGCAATCAGCCCCAGCATTTT. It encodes CASSTGNRGNQPQHF.